This TCR beta chain was found in a study of response to subunit inactivated influenza vaccine. Study-wide findings and caveats: A suggestion made by the authors is that each seasonal influenza vaccination recruits few new T cells.

One entry per CDR3 protein, called by TCRdb with MiXCR from the RT-PCR reads. The sample has about 800,000 distinct CDR3 sequences, about 20% seen once. This clonotype was picked up a small number of times. Its cognate antigen is unknown. This CDR3 contains 16 residues. V lost 4 bases and J lost 8, with 18 bases in between. CDR1 and CDR2 from the germline V gene are LNHDA and SQIVND (reference sequence). V usage is TRBV19 and J usage is TRBJ1-6; perhaps TRBD1 as D (6 bases). The sequence derives from a man aged 50-59 years who received an inactivated influenza vaccine. Sequences were derived from PBMCs from blood, sampled 5 days after vaccination. This chain's CDR3 is CASSSRSGGAYSPLHF. The CDR3 DNA is TGTGCCAGTAGTAGCCGAAGCGGGGGCGCTTATTCACCCCTCCACTTT. Variable domain in full (rest from reference TRBV19 and TRBJ1-6): DGGITQSPKYLFRKEGQNVTLSCEQNLNHDAMYWYRQDPGQGLRLIYYSQIVNDFQKGDIAEGYSVSREKKESFPLTVTSAQKNPTAFYLCASSSRSGGAYSPLHFGNGTRLTVT.